A selection of T cell receptor beta chains follows, all from one sample in a study of cytomegalovirus exposure and HLA in healthy donors. Clones were read by immunoSEQ multiplex PCR, and TCRdb kept only the in-frame ones, dropping some. The table has 95,000 to 100,000 clones, around 80% seen once; the top ten hold roughly 8.8%. Sequencing was carried out using PBMCs. These receptors came from a human donor in good health. The CDR3 runs from the conserved cysteine through the conserved F or W. The order of the fields is CDR3 DNA, CDR3 protein, D gene, V gene, clone size, J gene. A D gene is named only where the DNA matches it firmly. Size values are once, few and many counts, or a class for expanded clones, and some rows have none.

TGTGCCAGTAGACAGCGGGGGATTACTAGCACAGATACGCAGTATTTT	CASRQRGITSTDTQYF	TRBD2	TRBV19	NA	TRBJ2-3
TGCGCCAGCAGTGAAAACAGGGGGGAAAGAACTGAAGCTTTCTTT	CASSENRGERTEAFF	TRBD1	TRBV10-2	once	TRBJ1-1
TGTGCCACCCTAAGTTGGACCGGGGAGCTGTTTTTT	CATLSWTGELFF	NA	TRBV15	NA	TRBJ2-2
TGTGCCAGCAGTTATCAACAGGCTGAAGCTTTCTTT	CASSYQQAEAFF	NA	TRBV6-6	NA	TRBJ1-1
TGTGCCAGCAGAATGAACAGGGGCCCCCACGAGCAGTACTTC	CASRMNRGPHEQYF	TRBD1	TRBV11-2	NA	TRBJ2-7
TGCGCCAGCAGATTTGCGGACTGGCGTTACACTGAAGCTTTCTTT	CASRFADWRYTEAFF	NA	TRBV5-1	NA	TRBJ1-1
TGTGCCAGCAGCGCAGAGCCGGACTCGACCTACGAGCAGTACTTC	CASSAEPDSTYEQYF	NA	TRBV9	NA	TRBJ2-7
TGTGCCAGCACTAGGGGTAGGGAATATAGCAATCAGCCCCAGCATTTT	CASTRGREYSNQPQHF	NA	TRBV2	NA	TRBJ1-5
TGCGCCAGCAGCCAAGATAGGGACAGGGTCTCACCCCTCCACTTT	CASSQDRDRVSPLHF	TRBD1	TRBV4-3	NA	TRBJ1-6
TGTGCCAGTACACAGGGGGGCAATGAGCAGTTCTTC	CASTQGGNEQFF	TRBD1	TRBV6-1	few	TRBJ2-1
TGTGCCAGCAGCTCGACAGGGCGGTGGCGCTCTGGAAACACCATATATTTT	CASSSTGRWRSGNTIYF	TRBD1	TRBV5-6	many	TRBJ1-3
TGTGCCAGTAGTCCGAGGGCGCTGAGCACAGATACGCAGTATTTT	CASSPRALSTDTQYF	NA	TRBV19	NA	TRBJ2-3
TGTGCCAGCAGGGGGGCCTCAGGACTCAATCAGCCCCAGCATTTT	CASRGASGLNQPQHF	NA	TRBV2	NA	TRBJ1-5
TGCGCCAGCAGCTCTAATTCCTACGAGCAGTACTTC	CASSSNSYEQYF	NA	TRBV5-1	NA	TRBJ2-7
TGTGCCAGCAACCCGAGGACAGGCCGGGAGACCCAGTACTTC	CASNPRTGRETQYF	TRBD1	TRBV6-5	NA	TRBJ2-5
TGTGCCAGCTCACCGGACAGTAATTCACCCCTCCACTTT	CASSPDSNSPLHF	NA	TRBV18	NA	TRBJ1-6
TGCGCCAGCAGCCACCAACGGACTAGCGGGACCGGGGAGCTGTTTTTT	CASSHQRTSGTGELFF	TRBD2	TRBV5-1	NA	TRBJ2-2
TGTGCCAGCCGTCTGTCTAGCACAGATACGCAGTATTTT	CASRLSSTDTQYF	NA	TRBV5-6	NA	TRBJ2-3
TGTGCCAGCAGTGGGACAGGGAGTTCTCCCGAGCAGTACTTC	CASSGTGSSPEQYF	TRBD1	TRBV6-1	NA	TRBJ2-7
TGTGCCTGGAATCGGGGAGATAGCAATCAGCCCCAGCATTTT	CAWNRGDSNQPQHF	NA	TRBV30	few	TRBJ1-5
TGTGCCAGCAGCTTATCCGGGACAGGGGGCGCGGATTTCTATGGCTACACCTTC	CASSLSGTGGADFYGYTF	TRBD1	TRBV7-2	once	TRBJ1-2
TGTGCCAGCAGTGGCCGGACAAGTCAGGACACTGAAGCTTTCTTT	CASSGRTSQDTEAFF	NA	TRBV2	many	TRBJ1-1
TGTGCCAGCTCACGGGACAGCAGCAATCAGCCCCAGCATTTT	CASSRDSSNQPQHF	TRBD1	TRBV18	NA	TRBJ1-5
TGTGCTAGTGGTTCACAGGGGTCCTACGAGCAGTACTTC	CASGSQGSYEQYF	TRBD1	TRBV12-5	NA	TRBJ2-7
TGTGCCAGTAGTATATATGGGGAGGGCAATCAGCCCCAGCATTTT	CASSIYGEGNQPQHF	NA	TRBV19	once	TRBJ1-5
TGTGCCAGCAGTCGCCAGGGACTAGCGGGAGAAACGACCAAAAACATTCAGTACTTC	CASSRQGLAGETTKNIQYF	TRBD2	TRBV27	few	TRBJ2-4
TGTGCCAGCAATCCGGTCTTCGGGGGGCCCCTGGGGGCTTTCTTT	CASNPVFGGPLGAFF	NA	TRBV27	NA	TRBJ1-1
TGTGCCATCAGACAGGACAGGGGCTCCCTCGGAGAGCAGTTCTTC	CAIRQDRGSLGEQFF	TRBD1	TRBV10-3	NA	TRBJ2-1
TGTGCCAGCACGAGAGGTCAGAATAATTCACCCCTCCACTTT	CASTRGQNNSPLHF	NA	TRBV6-5	NA	TRBJ1-6
TGTGCCAGCAGCGGGACTAGCGGGGTGACCGGGGAGCTGTTTTTT	CASSGTSGVTGELFF	TRBD2	TRBV27	NA	TRBJ2-2
TGTGCCTGGAGTGTCCTATCAGGGGCCGGGGAGCTGTTTTTT	CAWSVLSGAGELFF	NA	TRBV30	NA	TRBJ2-2
TGTGCCAGCAGCCAGGGACAGGGGAAAGAGACCCAGTACTTC	CASSQGQGKETQYF	TRBD1	TRBV5-8	NA	TRBJ2-5
TGCGCCAGCAGCCAAGAAAACCCCGGGACAGGGCCTCACTATGGCTACACCTTC	CASSQENPGTGPHYGYTF	TRBD1	TRBV4-1	NA	TRBJ1-2
TGTGCCAGCAGCGGTCGGGACTCTGGAAACACCATATATTTT	CASSGRDSGNTIYF	NA	TRBV5-4	NA	TRBJ1-3
TGTGCCAGCAGAACTAATCTCGGGACAGGGGGGGACACTGAAGCTTTCTTT	CASRTNLGTGGDTEAFF	TRBD1	TRBV27	NA	TRBJ1-1
TGTGCCAGCAGTGTGGGACAGGACTACAATGAGCAGTTCTTC	CASSVGQDYNEQFF	TRBD1	TRBV9	few	TRBJ2-1
TGTGCCAGCAGCGCAGGGACAGGGCTATACAATGAGCAGTTCTTC	CASSAGTGLYNEQFF	TRBD1	TRBV7-9	NA	TRBJ2-1
TGTGCCATCAGTCCCGGGACAGCGAACTATGGCTACACCTTC	CAISPGTANYGYTF	TRBD1	TRBV10-3	NA	TRBJ1-2
TGTGCCAGCAGTTACCGTCTCGACAGGGTCCCCTACGAGCAGTACTTC	CASSYRLDRVPYEQYF	TRBD1	TRBV6-5	NA	TRBJ2-7
TGTGCCAGCAGCACCGGACGGGCGGGCCCTATGAACACTGAAGCTTTCTTT	CASSTGRAGPMNTEAFF	NA	TRBV5-6	few	TRBJ1-1
TGTGCCAGTAGTATTGGACAGGTCAGGGAGCAGTACTTC	CASSIGQVREQYF	TRBD1	TRBV19	NA	TRBJ2-7
TGTGCCAGCAGCGTAGGGGGACAGGGAAACGTTTATGGCTACACCTTC	CASSVGGQGNVYGYTF	TRBD1	TRBV9	NA	TRBJ1-2
TGTGCCAGCAACCTAAACTATGGCTACACCTTC	CASNLNYGYTF	NA	TRBV2	NA	TRBJ1-2
TGTGCCAGTAGCTACAGGGACCCCTACAATGAGCAGTTCTTC	CASSYRDPYNEQFF	NA	TRBV19	NA	TRBJ2-1
TGTGCCAGTAGGGGGCCAGGCCTGAACACTGAAGCTTTCTTT	CASRGPGLNTEAFF	NA	TRBV19	NA	TRBJ1-1
TGCGCCAGCAACCCAGGGACTTCGGTCGACACTGAAGCTTTCTTT	CASNPGTSVDTEAFF	NA	TRBV10-2	NA	TRBJ1-1